These 26 T cell receptor beta chains came from one sample sequenced in a study of early T cells in non-severe SARS-CoV-2 infection. MiXCR, applied by TCRdb to the 5' RACE reads, yields one record per CDR3 protein. The sample has 25,000 to 30,000 distinct CDR3 sequences, about 10% seen once. Sequences were obtained from whole blood. The receptors shown here come from an adult who was a healthcare worker with PCR-confirmed SARS-CoV-2 infection or an uninfected control (not recorded which).

This clonotype is classed as medium-sized. The chain joins TRBV9 to TRBJ2-5; D may be TRBD2 (6 bases). This CDR3 contains 13 residues. Germline values: CDR1 SGDLS, CDR2 YYNGEE. Trimming cost V 4 bases and J 4 bases, with 11 bases left between them. The DNA for the CDR3 is TGTGCCAGCAGCCCCACGCGGGGAGAGACCCAGTACTTC. Translated, it gives CASSPTRGETQYF. The variable domain in full, completed from reference TRBV9 and TRBJ2-5, reads DSGVTQTPKHLITATGQRVTLRCSPRSGDLSVYWYQQSLDQGLQFLIQYYNGEERAKGNILERFSAQQFPDLHSELNLSSLELGDSALYFCASSPTRGETQYFGPGTRLLVL.

Ten or more counts support this clonotype. The J gene is TRBJ2-1, the V gene TRBV10-3; D unresolved. V was pared by 0 bases and J by 6 bases, with 6 bases between. Germline lookup yields CDR1 ENHRY and CDR2 SYGVKD. The CDR3 runs 13 residues. This CDR3 is CAISESNSNEQFF. As DNA, the CDR3 is TGTGCCATCAGTGAGTCGAATAGCAATGAGCAGTTCTTC.

V gene TRBV6-2 or TRBV6-3 combines with J gene TRBJ1-5, with 7 bases fitting TRBD1. Trimming at V came to 5 bases and at J to 4 bases, leaving 5 bases not matched to a gene. This CDR3 has 14 amino acids. The germline CDR1 and CDR2 sequences are MNHEY and SVGEGT. The CDR3 loop reads CASSDRVINQPQHF. The CDR3 bases are TGTGCCAGCAGTGACAGGGTTATAAATCAGCCCCAGCATTTT.

This clonotype was counted many times. The chain has TRBV19 and TRBJ2-1; a weak D match, TRBD1 (6 bases). V was trimmed by 4 bases and J by 9 bases, leaving 16 bases between them. Germline V gene data show CDR1 as LNHDA and CDR2 as SQIVND (reference sequence). This CDR3 comprises 14 residues. CDR3 residues: CASSTTGQKSEQFF. The CDR3, as DNA: TGTGCCAGTAGTACGACGGGACAAAAGTCTGAGCAGTTCTTC.

Many counts were recorded for this clonotype. V and J are TRBV6-6 and TRBJ1-1, with unresolved D. The germline CDR1 and CDR2 sequences are MNHNY and SVGAGI (reference sequence). V was pared by 3 bases and J by 4 bases, with 6 bases between. The CDR3 has 12 amino acids. This CDR3 reads CASSYGFTEAFF. In nucleotides, the CDR3 is TGTGCCAGCAGTTATGGGTTCACTGAAGCTTTCTTT.

In its sample, this clonotype was seen many times. The chain joins TRBV5-1 to TRBJ2-7; D uncertain. The V end lost 4 bases, the J end lost 2 bases, and 16 bases lay between the germline ends. In germline, CDR1 is SGHRS, CDR2 YFSETQ. The length of the CDR3 is 15 residues. CDR3 residues: CASSQTSAGTYEQYF. CDR3 nucleotides: TGCGCCAGCAGCCAAACGTCCGCTGGAACCTACGAGCAGTACTTC.

This clonotype was counted between two and nine times. CDR3 bases: TGTGCCAGCAGGAATTTGCAGGACCAAACGGGAACAGATACGCAGTATTTT. Its protein is CASRNLQDQTGTDTQYF. The chain recombines TRBV6-2 or TRBV6-3 with TRBJ2-3; possible D gene TRBD2, 5 bases. CDR1 and CDR2 from the germline V gene are MNHEY and SVGEGT. The V end lost 6 bases, the J end lost 3 bases, and 22 bases lay between the germline ends. CDR3 length: 17 amino acids.

This clonotype was found a few times. The V call is TRBV12-3 or TRBV12-4, the J call TRBJ1-5; D ambiguous. The CDR3 covers 13 residues. The V end was cut by 6 bases, the J end by 3 bases, with 9 bases between. CDR3 nucleotide sequence: TGTGCCAGCAGCTTTGAACTCAATCAGCCCCAGCATTTT. Protein product: CASSFELNQPQHF.

This clonotype was seen repeatedly, ten times or more. The chain links TRBV10-3 to TRBJ2-7, with 7 bases matching TRBD1. There are 14 residues in the CDR3. V lost 6 bases to trimming and J lost 2 bases; unmatched junction nucleotides: 7. CDR1 and CDR2 (germline): ENHRY, SYGVKD. The chain's CDR3 is CAISNSGQTYEQYF. In DNA, the CDR3 is TGTGCCATCAGCAACTCGGGACAGACCTACGAGCAGTACTTC.

This clonotype was counted at least ten times. The rearrangement uses TRBV7-6 and TRBJ2-3, with D perhaps TRBD1 (6 bases). Per the germline V gene, CDR1 is SGHVS and CDR2 is FNYEAQ. Deletions cut 3 bases from V and 6 bases from J, with 10 bases between. This CDR3 has 13 amino acids. The CDR3 nucleotides are TGTGCCAGCAGCTTCACCCAGGGGGATACGCAGTATTTT. Translation gives CASSFTQGDTQYF.

The chain uses TRBV3-1 and TRBJ1-3; no definite D call. V gave up 4 bases and J gave up 9 bases, with 16 bases separating them. The length of the CDR3 is 14 residues. Looked up from germline, CDR1 is LGHDT and CDR2 is YNNKEL (reference sequence). DNA for the CDR3: TGTGCCAGCAGCCCTAAGCACACCGGAGGCACCATATATTTT. This encodes CASSPKHTGGTIYF.

This clonotype was picked up many times. V gene TRBV7-2 combines with J gene TRBJ1-5; D is ambiguous. The V gene lost 7 bases and the J gene lost 3 bases, with 22 bases spanning the gap. Germline loops: CDR1 SGHTA, CDR2 FQGNSA. The CDR3 totals 17 residues. Here the CDR3 DNA reads TGTGCCAGCACCCTATCCGTCGTTGCCTTACCCAATCAGCCCCAGCATTTT. The encoded protein is CASTLSVVALPNQPQHF.

Ten or more counts support this clonotype. The chain combines TRBV6-2 or TRBV6-3 with TRBJ1-4; D is ambiguous. Germline CDR1 is MNHEY and CDR2 is SVGEGT. Trimming removed 0 bases from V and 0 bases from J, with 5 bases in between. This CDR3 has 15 amino acids. The CDR3 reads CASSYSGPTNEKLFF. As DNA, the CDR3 is TGTGCCAGCAGTTACTCGGGTCCAACTAATGAAAAACTGTTTTTT.

This clonotype was recorded at least ten times. V usage is TRBV15 and J usage is TRBJ2-3, with 7 nucleotides matching TRBD2. Per the germline V gene, CDR1 is LNHNV and CDR2 is YYDKDF (reference sequence). V shed 1 base and J 1 base; nucleotides not matched to a gene: 5. The CDR3 consists of 16 residues. In DNA, the CDR3 is TGTGCCACCAGCAGAGCCTTTCGGGAGGGCACAGATACGCAGTATTTT. This translates into CATSRAFREGTDTQYF.

This clonotype was detected many times. The chain combines TRBV7-3 with TRBJ2-7; TRBD1 aligns across 12 bases. V trimming: 4 bases; J trimming: 7 bases; junction bases outside the gene matches: 8. The CDR3 length is 15 residues. The germline V gene has CDR1 SGHTA and CDR2 FQGTGA. Written as DNA, the CDR3 is TGTGCCAGCAGCTCGGGACAGGGGGCTTCTGGAGAGCAGTACTTC. This translates into CASSSGQGASGEQYF.

This clonotype appeared many times. V is TRBV7-2 and J is TRBJ2-7, with D unresolved. The germline V gene encodes CDR1 SGHTA and CDR2 FQGNSA. The CDR3 has 13 residues. V lost 0 bases to trimming and J lost 5 bases, with 8 bases between them. CDR3 sequence: CASSLATSDEQYF. The CDR3, as DNA: TGTGCCAGCAGCTTAGCCACCTCGGACGAGCAGTACTTC.

This clonotype was counted between two and nine times. CDR3 bases: TGCAGTGCTAGAGACCAAGCCATCGGTACGCAGTATTTT. This encodes CSARDQAIGTQYF. The J gene is TRBJ2-3, the V gene TRBV20-1; D remains ambiguous. This CDR3 comprises 13 residues. Looked up from germline, CDR1 is DFQATT and CDR2 is SNEGSKA (reference sequence). V was cut by 0 bases and J by 8 bases, with 12 bases left in between.

A note on this clonotype: A much bigger clone sits one base away, suggesting this may be a read error. The chain has TRBV29-1 and TRBJ1-5, with D perhaps matching TRBD1 (5 bases). Germline V gene data show CDR1 as SQVTM and CDR2 as ANQGSEA. This CDR3 comprises 13 residues. CDR3 in amino acids: CGVRGDRDQPQHF. The CDR3 DNA reads TGCGGCGTTCGCGGGGACCGGGATCAGCCCCAGCATTTT.

This clonotype has only a few counts. The CDR3 sequence: CASRLGGGTYEQYF. The CDR3 nucleotides are TGTGCCAGCAGACTAGGGGGCGGCACCTACGAGCAGTACTTC. This chain uses TRBV7-2 with TRBJ2-7; 7 bases are shared with TRBD1. V was pared by 6 bases and J by 2 bases, with 7 bases of the junction left unmatched. The CDR3 consists of 14 residues. Germline V gene sequence: CDR1 SGHTA, CDR2 FQGNSA.

The chain carries TRBV12-3 or TRBV12-4 and TRBJ2-1, with D hard to call. With 2 bases removed from V and 0 bases from J, the gap between germline ends came to 8 bases. The CDR3 extends over 15 amino acids. The CDR3 spells CASSLNTISYNEQFF. CDR3 DNA: TGTGCCAGCAGTTTAAACACCATCTCCTACAATGAGCAGTTCTTC.

This chain joins TRBV14 and TRBJ2-3; a possible D gene is TRBD2 (6 bases). This CDR3 is 15 amino acids long. Germline V CDR1 and CDR2: SGHDN, FVKESK. V was trimmed by 8 bases and J by 7 bases, leaving 22 bases between them. The CDR3 DNA follows: TGTGCCAGCTCCCAGGCGCGGGACCCAAGGTATACGCAGTATTTT. Its translation: CASSQARDPRYTQYF.

This clonotype was observed at least ten times. The gene calls are TRBV25-1 and TRBJ1-6; D is unclear. The CDR3 consists of 14 residues. With 3 bases removed from V and 7 bases from J, the gap between germline ends came to 10 bases. The germline V gene has CDR1 MGHDK and CDR2 SYGVNS. The CDR3 spells CASSDAASNSPLHF. The CDR3, as DNA: TGTGCCAGCAGTGACGCCGCTTCCAATTCACCCCTCCACTTT.

This clonotype was seen repeatedly, ten times or more. V gene TRBV27 combines with J gene TRBJ2-1; 8 positions match TRBD2. CDR1 and CDR2 (germline): MNHEY, SMNVEV (reference sequence). V lost 2 bases, J lost 4 bases, and 4 bases stayed unmatched. The CDR3 has 15 residues. In DNA form, the CDR3 reads TGTGCCAGCAGTTTAAGCGGGACTAGTTACAATGAGCAGTTCTTC. It yields the protein CASSLSGTSYNEQFF.

To note about this clonotype: A read error may be the cause here, since a much bigger clone is one base away. The chain links TRBV20-1 to TRBJ2-7, with D possibly TRBD2 on 6 matching bases. V was cut by 2 bases and J by 0 bases, with 17 bases left in between. CDR3 length: 16 amino acids. CDR1 is DFQATT, CDR2 SNEGSKA, per germline (reference sequence). CDR3 nucleotide sequence: TGCAGTGCTAGAAATGCTGGCGGGGTCAGCTCCTACGAGCAGTACTTC. It yields the protein CSARNAGGVSSYEQYF.

This clonotype has ten or more counts. The chain couples TRBV29-1 to TRBJ2-1; TRBD2 is a possible D gene (6 bases). The CDR3 totals 11 residues. The germline CDR1 and CDR2 sequences are SQVTM and ANQGSEA. The CDR3 region is CSGYGGNEQFF. The CDR3 region has the DNA TGCAGTGGGTACGGGGGCAATGAGCAGTTCTTC.

This clonotype has a handful of counts. V and J are TRBV3-1 and TRBJ1-2; no firm D call. This CDR3 contains 13 residues. Germline loops: CDR1 LGHDT, CDR2 YNNKEL (reference sequence). V was trimmed by 0 bases and J by 8 bases, leaving 10 bases between them. For the CDR3, the DNA is TGTGCCAGCAGCCAAGATAGCGGGAGCGGCTACACCTTC. It encodes CASSQDSGSGYTF.